This T cell receptor (beta chain) was observed in a study of cytotoxic CD8 clonotypes in ibrutinib-treated CLL. The repertoire was sequenced with immunoSEQ multiplex PCR; TCRdb's copy has only in-frame clones and lacks some. The table includes roughly 180,000 clones, 72% detected once. This CDR3 region has 12 residues. Germline V gives CDR1 SQVTM, CDR2 ANQGSEA. V was shortened by 4 bases and J by 3 bases, with 10 bases between the two germline ends. The clonotype originates from a human donor with chronic lymphocytic leukemia. The material was PBMCs, obtained after 24 months of ibrutinib treatment. The V call is TRBV29-1, the J call TRBJ2-7; a possible D gene is TRBD2 (6 bases). The CDR3 DNA follows: TGCAGCGTTGTGGGGGGAAACTACGAGCAGTACTTC. Translated: CSVVGGNYEQYF.